This TCR beta chain was identified in a study of blood T cell repertoires in COVID-19. The CDR3 spans 17 residues. Trimming left V 3 bases short and J 1 base short, with 16 bases between. CDR1 is KGHSH and CDR2 is LQKENI in the germline V gene. Sequencing was performed with immunoSEQ multiplex PCR; in TCRdb, only in-frame clones are kept and a portion is missing. Of 200,000 to 300,000 clones detected, 70% to 90% appear once; the ten largest clones hold about 2.3%. The sequence derives from a woman in her 40s with acute COVID-19. This chain links TRBV18 with TRBJ1-5, with D maybe TRBD1 (5 bases). What was sequenced was PBMCs or T cells enriched from blood (not recorded which). Written as DNA, the CDR3 is TGTGCCAGCTCACCGGGGCAAGGGCCCCTAAGCAATCAGCCCCAGCATTTT. As protein: CASSPGQGPLSNQPQHF.